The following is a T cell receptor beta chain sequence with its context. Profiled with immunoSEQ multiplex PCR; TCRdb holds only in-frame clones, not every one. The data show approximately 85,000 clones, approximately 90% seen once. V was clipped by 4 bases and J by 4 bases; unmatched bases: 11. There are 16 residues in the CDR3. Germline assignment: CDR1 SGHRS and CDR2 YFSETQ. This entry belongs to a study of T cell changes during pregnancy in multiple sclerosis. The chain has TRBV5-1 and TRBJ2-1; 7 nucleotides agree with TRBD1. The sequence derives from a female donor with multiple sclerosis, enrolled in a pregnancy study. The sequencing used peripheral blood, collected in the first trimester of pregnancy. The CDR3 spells CASSRPGTDKYNEQFF. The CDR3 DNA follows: TGCGCCAGCAGCCGACCCGGGACAGACAAATACAATGAGCAGTTCTTC.